This T cell receptor (beta chain) originates from a study of breast tumors, draining lymph nodes, adjacent tissues. Between the trimmed V and J ends, which lost 6 bases and 1 base, there was a span of 9 bases. Germline-derived CDR1 and CDR2 are SQVTM and ANQGSEA. CDR3 length: 12 amino acids. TCRdb recomputed calls from the multiplex PCR reads with MiXCR, one row per CDR3 protein. The sample has 150,000 to 200,000 distinct CDR3 sequences; 25% to 40% are singletons. Axillary draining lymph nodes of breast cancer patients supplied the node samples. What was sequenced was axillary lymph node tissue. The gene calls are TRBV29-1 and TRBJ1-1, with D unclear. The source of this sequence is a female donor with breast cancer. Some clones in this sample may be carry-over from other donors' samples. Written as DNA, the CDR3 is TGCAGCGTGGAGACGGGGAACACTGAAGCTTTCTTT. Protein sequence: CSVETGNTEAFF.